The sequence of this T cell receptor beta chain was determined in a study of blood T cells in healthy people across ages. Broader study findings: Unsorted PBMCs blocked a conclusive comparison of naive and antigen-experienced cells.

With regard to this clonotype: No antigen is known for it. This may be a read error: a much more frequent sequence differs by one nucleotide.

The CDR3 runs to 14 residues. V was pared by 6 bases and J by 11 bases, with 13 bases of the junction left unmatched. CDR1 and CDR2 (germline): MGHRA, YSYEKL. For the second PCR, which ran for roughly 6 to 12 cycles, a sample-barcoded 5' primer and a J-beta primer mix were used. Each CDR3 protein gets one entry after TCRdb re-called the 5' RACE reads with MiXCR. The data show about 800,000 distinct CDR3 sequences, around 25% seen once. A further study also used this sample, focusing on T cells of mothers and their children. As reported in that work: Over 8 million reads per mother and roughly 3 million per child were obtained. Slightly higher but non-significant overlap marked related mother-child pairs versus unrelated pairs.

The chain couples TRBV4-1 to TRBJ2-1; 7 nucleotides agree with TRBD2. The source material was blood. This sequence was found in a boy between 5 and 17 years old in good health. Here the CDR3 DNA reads TGCGCCAGCAGTCATGGACTAGGGAGGAATCAGCAGTTCTTC. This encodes CASSHGLGRNQQFF.